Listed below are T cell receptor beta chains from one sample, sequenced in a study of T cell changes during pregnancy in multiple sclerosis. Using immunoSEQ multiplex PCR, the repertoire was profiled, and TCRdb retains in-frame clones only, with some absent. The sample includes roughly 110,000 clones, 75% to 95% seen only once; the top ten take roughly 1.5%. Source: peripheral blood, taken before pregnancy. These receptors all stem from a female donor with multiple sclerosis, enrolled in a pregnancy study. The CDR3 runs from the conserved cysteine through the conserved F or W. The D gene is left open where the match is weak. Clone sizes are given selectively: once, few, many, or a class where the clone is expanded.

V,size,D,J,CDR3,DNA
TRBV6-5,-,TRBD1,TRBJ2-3,CASQGVSTDTQYF,TGTGCCAGCCAGGGGGTCAGCACAGATACGCAGTATTTT
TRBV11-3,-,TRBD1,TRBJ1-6,CASSSRDRGLGNSPLHF,TGTGCCAGCAGCTCCCGGGACAGGGGGCTTGGGAATTCACCCCTCCACTTT
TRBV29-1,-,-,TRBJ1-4,CSVSIGGINEKLFF,TGCAGCGTCTCGATTGGGGGGATTAATGAAAAACTGTTTTTT
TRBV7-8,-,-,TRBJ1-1,CASRTGNTEAFF,TGTGCCAGCAGAACAGGGAACACTGAAGCTTTCTTT
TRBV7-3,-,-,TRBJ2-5,CASSSARQPGETQYF,TGTGCCAGCAGCTCAGCCCGACAGCCGGGAGAGACCCAGTACTTC
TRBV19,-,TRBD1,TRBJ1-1,CASSMVGGEAFF,TGTGCCAGTAGTATGGTAGGGGGCGAGGCTTTCTTT
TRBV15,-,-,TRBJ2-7,CATSRDLGGLSYEQYF,TGTGCCACCAGCAGAGATTTAGGAGGCCTCTCCTACGAGCAGTACTTC
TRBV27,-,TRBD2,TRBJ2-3,CASSLDTSGGFTDTQYF,TGTGCCAGCAGTTTAGATACTAGCGGGGGGTTCACAGATACGCAGTATTTT
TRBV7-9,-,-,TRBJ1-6,CASSLSNVYNSPLHF,TGTGCCAGCAGCTTATCTAATGTGTATAATTCACCCCTCCACTTT
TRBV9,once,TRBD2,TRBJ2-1,CASSEVAGGLGEQFF,TGTGCCAGCAGCGAGGTAGCGGGGGGGCTCGGAGAGCAGTTCTTC
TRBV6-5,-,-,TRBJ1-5,CASSYSTAQPQHF,TGTGCCAGCAGTTATTCGACAGCTCAGCCCCAGCATTTT
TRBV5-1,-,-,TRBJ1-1,CASSFKTSTEAFF,TGCGCCAGCAGCTTCAAGACATCCACTGAAGCTTTCTTT
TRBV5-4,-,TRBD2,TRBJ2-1,CASSTGGPSYNEQFF,TGTGCCAGCAGTACGGGGGGGCCCTCCTACAATGAGCAGTTCTTC
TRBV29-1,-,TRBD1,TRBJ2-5,CSVDRGPETQYF,TGCAGCGTGGACAGGGGGCCGGAGACCCAGTACTTC
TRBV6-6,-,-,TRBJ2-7,CASSFTVSSYEQYF,TGTGCCAGCAGTTTTACAGTGTCCTCCTACGAGCAGTACTTC
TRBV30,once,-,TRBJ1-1,CAWTNIGGNTEAFF,TGTGCCTGGACAAATATCGGGGGTAACACTGAAGCTTTCTTT
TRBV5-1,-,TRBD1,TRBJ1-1,CASSSQGVIPEAFF,TGCGCCAGCAGCTCACAGGGGGTGATCCCTGAAGCTTTCTTT
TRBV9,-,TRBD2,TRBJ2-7,CASNQRGDYEQYF,TGTGCCAGCAATCAGCGGGGGGACTACGAGCAGTACTTC
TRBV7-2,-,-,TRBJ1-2,CASDPQGNYGYTF,TGTGCCAGCGATCCCCAGGGCAACTATGGCTACACCTTC
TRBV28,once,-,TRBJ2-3,CASSFASADTSTDTQYF,TGTGCCAGCAGTTTTGCTTCCGCGGATACTAGCACAGATACGCAGTATTTT
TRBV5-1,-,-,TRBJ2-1,CASSLARNEQFF,TGCGCCAGCAGCTTGGCCCGGAATGAGCAGTTCTTC
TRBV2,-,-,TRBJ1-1,CASSENRNTEAFF,TGTGCCAGCAGTGAGAACAGAAACACTGAAGCTTTCTTT
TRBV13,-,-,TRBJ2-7,CASSLGGRVYEQYF,TGTGCCAGCAGCTTAGGGGGGCGAGTCTACGAGCAGTACTTC
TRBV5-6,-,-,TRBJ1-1,CASSLEPTEAFF,TGTGCCAGCAGCCTAGAACCGACTGAAGCTTTCTTT
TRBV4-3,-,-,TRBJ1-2,CASSHNTDGVGSYTF,TGCGCCAGCAGCCATAATACGGACGGAGTCGGGAGCTACACCTTC
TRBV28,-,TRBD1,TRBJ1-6,CASSSPGQGGYNSPLHF,TGTGCCAGCAGTTCGCCGGGACAGGGGGGGTATAATTCACCCCTCCACTTT
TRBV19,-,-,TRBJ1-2,CASSRVEPLVYGYTF,TGTGCCAGTAGTAGGGTGGAACCTCTAGTCTATGGCTACACCTTC
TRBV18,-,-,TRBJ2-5,CASSPTTSQETQYF,TGTGCCAGCTCACCGACTACCTCACAAGAGACCCAGTACTTC
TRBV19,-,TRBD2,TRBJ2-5,CASSMGGGSQETQYF,TGTGCCAGTAGTATGGGGGGGGGATCTCAAGAGACCCAGTACTTC
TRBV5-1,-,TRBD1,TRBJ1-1,CASSSETGAVTDTEAFF,TGCGCCAGCAGCTCAGAAACAGGGGCAGTAACCGACACTGAAGCTTTCTTT
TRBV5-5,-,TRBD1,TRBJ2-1,CASSLGQGSSYNEQFF,TGTGCCAGCAGCTTGGGACAGGGGAGCTCCTACAATGAGCAGTTCTTC
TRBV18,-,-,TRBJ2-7,CASSSDRHYEQYF,TGTGCCAGCTCATCCGACAGGCACTACGAGCAGTACTTC
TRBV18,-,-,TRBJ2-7,CASSPNERGRDYEQYF,TGTGCCAGCTCACCGAACGAAAGGGGGAGAGACTACGAGCAGTACTTC
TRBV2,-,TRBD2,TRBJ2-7,CASSAQLAGVSYEQYF,TGTGCCAGCAGTGCCCAACTAGCGGGGGTTTCCTACGAGCAGTACTTC
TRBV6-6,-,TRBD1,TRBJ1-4,CASTLGQGKEKLFF,TGTGCCAGCACTTTGGGACAGGGAAAGGAAAAACTGTTTTTT
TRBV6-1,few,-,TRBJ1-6,CAVQEEGHSPLHF,TGTGCCGTCCAGGAGGAAGGACATTCACCCCTCCACTTT
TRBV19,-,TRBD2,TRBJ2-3,CASSPYQTSGKHTQYF,TGTGCCAGTAGCCCATACCAGACTAGCGGGAAACATACGCAGTATTTT
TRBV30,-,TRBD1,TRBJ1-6,CAWSVRQGRNSPLHF,TGTGCCTGGAGTGTTCGACAGGGTAGAAATTCACCCCTCCACTTT
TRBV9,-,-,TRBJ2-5,CASSPTGQETQYF,TGTGCCAGCAGCCCGACAGGACAAGAGACCCAGTACTTC
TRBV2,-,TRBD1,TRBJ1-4,CASSETSRQGPNEKLFF,TGTGCCAGCAGTGAAACGTCCCGACAGGGACCTAATGAAAAACTGTTTTTT
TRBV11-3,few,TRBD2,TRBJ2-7,CASSLAGYGRGNSYEQYF,TGTGCCAGCAGCTTAGCCGGCTACGGGCGGGGGAACTCCTACGAGCAGTACTTC
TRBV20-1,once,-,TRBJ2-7,CSVRREYEQYF,TGCAGTGTAAGAAGGGAGTACGAGCAGTACTTC
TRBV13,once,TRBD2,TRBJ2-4,CASSKKGLAGGRIQYF,TGTGCCAGCAGTAAAAAGGGACTAGCGGGGGGGCGCATTCAGTACTTC
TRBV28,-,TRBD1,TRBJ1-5,CASSLSGTGGFQPQHF,TGTGCCAGCAGTTTATCCGGGACAGGGGGATTTCAGCCCCAGCATTTT
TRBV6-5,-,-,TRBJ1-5,CASSSATGSNQPQHF,TGTGCCAGCAGTTCCGCAACAGGGAGCAATCAGCCCCAGCATTTT
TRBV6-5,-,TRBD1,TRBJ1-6,CATGRDSNSPLHF,TGTGCCACCGGCCGGGACAGTAATTCACCCCTCCACTTT
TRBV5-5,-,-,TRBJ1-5,CASSTQGRSNQPQHF,TGTGCCAGCAGCACACAGGGTAGGTCCAATCAGCCCCAGCATTTT
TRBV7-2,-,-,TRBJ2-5,CASSLVWGPQETQYF,TGTGCCAGCAGCTTAGTCTGGGGGCCCCAAGAGACCCAGTACTTC
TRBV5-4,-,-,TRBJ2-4,CASSLAGGSKNIQYF,TGTGCCAGCAGCTTGGCTGGGGGGTCTAAAAACATTCAGTACTTC
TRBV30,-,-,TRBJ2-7,CAWSARGSLSYEQYF,TGTGCCTGGAGTGCAAGGGGGTCCCTCTCCTACGAGCAGTACTTC
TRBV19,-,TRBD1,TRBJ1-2,CASRIQGAINYGYTF,TGTGCCAGTAGGATTCAGGGGGCAATTAACTATGGCTACACCTTC
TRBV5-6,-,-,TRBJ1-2,CASSLDSSNYGYTF,TGTGCCAGCAGCTTAGATAGTTCTAACTATGGCTACACCTTC
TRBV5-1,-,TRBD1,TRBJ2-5,CASSWDRFQETQYF,TGCGCCAGCAGCTGGGACAGATTCCAAGAGACCCAGTACTTC